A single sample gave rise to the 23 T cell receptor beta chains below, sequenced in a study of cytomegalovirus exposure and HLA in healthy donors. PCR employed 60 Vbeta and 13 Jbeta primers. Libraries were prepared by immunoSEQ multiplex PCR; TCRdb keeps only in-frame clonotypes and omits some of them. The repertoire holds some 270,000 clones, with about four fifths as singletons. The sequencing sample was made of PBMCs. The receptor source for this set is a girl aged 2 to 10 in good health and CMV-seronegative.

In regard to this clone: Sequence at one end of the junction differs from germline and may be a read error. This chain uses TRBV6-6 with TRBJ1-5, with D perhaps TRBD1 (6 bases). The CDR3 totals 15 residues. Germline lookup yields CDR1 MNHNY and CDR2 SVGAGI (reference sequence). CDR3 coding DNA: TGTGCCGGCAGTTACTCCGGACAGAGCAATCAGCCCCAGCATTTT. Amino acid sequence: CAGSYSGQSNQPQHF.

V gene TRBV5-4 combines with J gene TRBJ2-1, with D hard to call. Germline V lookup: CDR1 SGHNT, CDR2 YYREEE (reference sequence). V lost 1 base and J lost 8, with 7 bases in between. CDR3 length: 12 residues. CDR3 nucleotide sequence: TGTGCCAGCAGCTTGCGAGGCCATGAGCAGTTCTTC. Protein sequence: CASSLRGHEQFF.

CDR3 sequence (DNA): TGCAGCGTTGAATTGCTAGCCGAAAGCTCCTACGAGCAGTACTTC. Translating gives CSVELLAESSYEQYF. This chain connects TRBV29-1 to TRBJ2-7, with D possibly being TRBD2 (5 bases). V was trimmed by 2 bases and J by 0 bases, leaving 14 bases between them. Looked up from germline, CDR1 is SQVTM and CDR2 is ANQGSEA. This CDR3 spans 15 amino acids.

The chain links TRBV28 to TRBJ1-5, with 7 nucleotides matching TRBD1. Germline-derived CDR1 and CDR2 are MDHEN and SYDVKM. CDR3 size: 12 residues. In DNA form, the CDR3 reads TGTGCGACAGGGACGGGCAATCAGCCCCAGCATTTT. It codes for CATGTGNQPQHF.

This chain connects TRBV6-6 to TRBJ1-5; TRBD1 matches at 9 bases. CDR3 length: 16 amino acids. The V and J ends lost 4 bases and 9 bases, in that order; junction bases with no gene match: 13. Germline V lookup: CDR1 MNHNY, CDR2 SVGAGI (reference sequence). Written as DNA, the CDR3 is TGTGCCAGCAGTTGGACGGGACAGGGAAGGCCAGGGCCCCAGCATTTT. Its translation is CASSWTGQGRPGPQHF.

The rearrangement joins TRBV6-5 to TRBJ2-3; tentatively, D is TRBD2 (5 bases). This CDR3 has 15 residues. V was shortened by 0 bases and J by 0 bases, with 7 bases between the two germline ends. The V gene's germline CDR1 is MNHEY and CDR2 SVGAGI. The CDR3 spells CASSYSGVSTDTQYF. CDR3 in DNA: TGTGCCAGCAGTTACTCGGGAGTTAGCACAGATACGCAGTATTTT.

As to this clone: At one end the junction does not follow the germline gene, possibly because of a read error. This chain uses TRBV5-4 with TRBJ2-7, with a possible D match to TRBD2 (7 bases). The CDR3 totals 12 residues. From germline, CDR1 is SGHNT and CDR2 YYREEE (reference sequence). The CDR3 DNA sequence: TGTGCCAGCAGCTTGTACGGGGGGCGCTCGGAGTTC. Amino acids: CASSLYGGRSEF.

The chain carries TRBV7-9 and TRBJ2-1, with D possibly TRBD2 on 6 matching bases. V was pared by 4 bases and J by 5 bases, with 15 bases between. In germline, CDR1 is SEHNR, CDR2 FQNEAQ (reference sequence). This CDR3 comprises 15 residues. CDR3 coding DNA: TGTGCCAGCAGCTGGACCGGGACTGGCCACAATGAGCAGTTCTTC. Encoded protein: CASSWTGTGHNEQFF.

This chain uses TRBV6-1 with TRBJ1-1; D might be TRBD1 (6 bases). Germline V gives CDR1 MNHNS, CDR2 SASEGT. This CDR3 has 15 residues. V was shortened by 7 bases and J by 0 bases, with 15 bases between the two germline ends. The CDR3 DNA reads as TGTGCCAGCACCGCAGGGGACCTCATGAACACTGAAGCTTTCTTT. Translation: CASTAGDLMNTEAFF.

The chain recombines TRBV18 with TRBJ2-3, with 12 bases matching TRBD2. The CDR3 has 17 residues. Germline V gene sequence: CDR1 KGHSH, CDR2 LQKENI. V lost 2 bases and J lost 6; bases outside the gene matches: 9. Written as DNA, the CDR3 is TGTGCCAGCTCACCAGGGTTCGGACTAGCGGGACCCGATACGCAGTATTTT. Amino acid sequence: CASSPGFGLAGPDTQYF.

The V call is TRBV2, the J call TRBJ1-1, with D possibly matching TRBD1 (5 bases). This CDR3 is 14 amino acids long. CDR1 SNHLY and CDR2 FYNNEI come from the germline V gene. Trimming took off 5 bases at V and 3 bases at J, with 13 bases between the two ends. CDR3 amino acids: CASSTTESYTEAFF. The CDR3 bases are TGTGCCAGCAGTACGACAGAATCGTACACTGAAGCTTTCTTT.

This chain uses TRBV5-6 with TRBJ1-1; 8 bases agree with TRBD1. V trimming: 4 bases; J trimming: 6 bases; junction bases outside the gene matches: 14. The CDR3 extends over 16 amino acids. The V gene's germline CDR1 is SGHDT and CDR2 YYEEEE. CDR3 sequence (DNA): TGTGCCAGCAGCCTTCGTCCTACAGGGGGAGTTGCTGAAGCTTTCTTT. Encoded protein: CASSLRPTGGVAEAFF.

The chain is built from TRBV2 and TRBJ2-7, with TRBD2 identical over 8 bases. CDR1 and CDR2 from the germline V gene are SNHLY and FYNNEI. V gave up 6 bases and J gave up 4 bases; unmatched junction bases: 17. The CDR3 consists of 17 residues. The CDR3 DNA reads TGTGCCAGCAGAAAGGACGGGGGGGACTCTTTCTGGTACGAGCAGTACTTC. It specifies CASRKDGGDSFWYEQYF.

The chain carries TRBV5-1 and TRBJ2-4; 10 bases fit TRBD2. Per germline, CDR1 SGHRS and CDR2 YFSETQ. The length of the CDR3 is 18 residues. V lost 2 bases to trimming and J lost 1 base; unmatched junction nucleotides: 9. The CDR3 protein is CASSFERGGPGAKNIQYF. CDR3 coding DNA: TGCGCCAGCAGCTTCGAGCGGGGGGGCCCCGGTGCCAAAAACATTCAGTACTTC.

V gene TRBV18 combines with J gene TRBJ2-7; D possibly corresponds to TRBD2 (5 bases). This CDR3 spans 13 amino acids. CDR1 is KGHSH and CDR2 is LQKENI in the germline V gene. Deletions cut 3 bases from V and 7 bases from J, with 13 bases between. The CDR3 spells CASSPTTYGEQYF. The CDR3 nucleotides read TGTGCCAGCTCACCGACTACCTACGGGGAGCAGTACTTC.

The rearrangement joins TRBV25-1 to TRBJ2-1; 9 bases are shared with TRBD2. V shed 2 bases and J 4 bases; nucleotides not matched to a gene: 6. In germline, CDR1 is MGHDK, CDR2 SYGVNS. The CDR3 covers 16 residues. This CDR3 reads CASSEPSGIKYNEQFF. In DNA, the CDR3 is TGTGCCAGCAGTGAACCTAGCGGGATAAAATACAATGAGCAGTTCTTC.

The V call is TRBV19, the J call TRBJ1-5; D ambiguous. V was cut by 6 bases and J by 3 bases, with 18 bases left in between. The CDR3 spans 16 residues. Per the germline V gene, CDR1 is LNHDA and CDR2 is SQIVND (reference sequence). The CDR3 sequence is CASSRTSWQDNQPQHF. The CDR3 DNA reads TGTGCCAGTAGCCGAACCTCGTGGCAGGACAATCAGCCCCAGCATTTT.

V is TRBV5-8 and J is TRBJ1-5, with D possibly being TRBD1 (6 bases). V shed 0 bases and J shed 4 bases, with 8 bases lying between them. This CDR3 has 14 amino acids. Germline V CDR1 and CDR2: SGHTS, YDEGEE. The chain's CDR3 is CASSLEGGNQPQHF. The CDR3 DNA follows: TGTGCCAGCAGCTTGGAAGGGGGTAATCAGCCCCAGCATTTT.

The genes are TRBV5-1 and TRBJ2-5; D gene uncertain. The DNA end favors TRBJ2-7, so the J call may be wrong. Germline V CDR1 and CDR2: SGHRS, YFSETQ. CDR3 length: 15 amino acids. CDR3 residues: CASSLVVGQAYEQYF. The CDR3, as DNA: TGCGCCAGCAGCTTGGTAGTTGGGCAGGCCTACGAGCAGTACTTC.

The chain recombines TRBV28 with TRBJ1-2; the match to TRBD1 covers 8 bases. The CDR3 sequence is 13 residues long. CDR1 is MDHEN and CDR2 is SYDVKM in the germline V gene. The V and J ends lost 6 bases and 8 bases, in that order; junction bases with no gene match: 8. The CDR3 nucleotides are TGTGCCAGCAGACGAAGACAGGGGAGAGGCTACACCTTC. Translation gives CASRRRQGRGYTF.

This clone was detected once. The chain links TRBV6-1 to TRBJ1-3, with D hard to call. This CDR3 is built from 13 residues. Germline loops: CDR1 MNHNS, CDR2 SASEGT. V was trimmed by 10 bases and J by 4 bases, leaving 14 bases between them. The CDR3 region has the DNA TGTGCCATTGTTTCACCGGGAGGAAACACCATATATTTT. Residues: CAIVSPGGNTIYF.

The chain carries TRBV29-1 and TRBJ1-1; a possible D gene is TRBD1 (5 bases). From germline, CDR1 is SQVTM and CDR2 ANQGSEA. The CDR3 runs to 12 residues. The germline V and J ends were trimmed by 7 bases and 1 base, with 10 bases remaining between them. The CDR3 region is CSGGDRNTEAFF. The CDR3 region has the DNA TGCAGCGGGGGTGACAGGAACACTGAAGCTTTCTTT. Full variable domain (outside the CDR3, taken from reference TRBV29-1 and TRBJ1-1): SAVISQKPSRDICQRGTSLTIQCQVDSQVTMMFWYRQQPGQSLTLIATANQGSEATYESGFVIDKFPISRPNLTFSTLTVSNMSPEDSSIYLCSGGDRNTEAFFGQGTRLTVV.

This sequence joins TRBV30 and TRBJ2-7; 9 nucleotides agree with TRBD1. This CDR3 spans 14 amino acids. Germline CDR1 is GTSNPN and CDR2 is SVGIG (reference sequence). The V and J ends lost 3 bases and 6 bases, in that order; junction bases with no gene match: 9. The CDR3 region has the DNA TGTGCCTGGAGCCCGACAGGGGGGTTCCCCGAGCAGTACTTC. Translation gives CAWSPTGGFPEQYF.